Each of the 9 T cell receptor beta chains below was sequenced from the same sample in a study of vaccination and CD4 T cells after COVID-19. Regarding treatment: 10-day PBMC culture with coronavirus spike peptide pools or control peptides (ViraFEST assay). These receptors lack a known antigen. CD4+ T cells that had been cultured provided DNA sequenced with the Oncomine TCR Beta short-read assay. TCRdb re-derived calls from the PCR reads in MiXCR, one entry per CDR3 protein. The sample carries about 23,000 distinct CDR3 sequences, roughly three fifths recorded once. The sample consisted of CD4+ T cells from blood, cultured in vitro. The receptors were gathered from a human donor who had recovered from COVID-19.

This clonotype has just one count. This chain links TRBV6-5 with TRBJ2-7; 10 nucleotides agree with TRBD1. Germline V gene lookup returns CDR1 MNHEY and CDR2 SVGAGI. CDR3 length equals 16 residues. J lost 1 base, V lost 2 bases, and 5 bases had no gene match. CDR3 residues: CASSYAGTGASYEQYF. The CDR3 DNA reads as TGTGCCAGCAGTTACGCCGGGACAGGGGCATCCTACGAGCAGTACTTC.

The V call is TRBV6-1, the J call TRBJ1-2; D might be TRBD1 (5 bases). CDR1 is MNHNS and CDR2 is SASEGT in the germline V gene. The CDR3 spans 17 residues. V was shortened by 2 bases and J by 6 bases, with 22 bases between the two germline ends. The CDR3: CASSEPIRGQSGHGYTF. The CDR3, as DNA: TGTGCCAGCAGTGAACCTATAAGGGGTCAGTCAGGGCATGGCTACACCTTC.

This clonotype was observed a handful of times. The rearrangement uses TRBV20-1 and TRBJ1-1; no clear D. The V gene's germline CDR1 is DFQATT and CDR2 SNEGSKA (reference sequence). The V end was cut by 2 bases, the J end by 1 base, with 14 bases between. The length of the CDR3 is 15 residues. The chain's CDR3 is CSARPHIRGNTEAFF. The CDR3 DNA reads TGCAGTGCTAGACCCCACATCCGGGGGAACACTGAAGCTTTCTTT.

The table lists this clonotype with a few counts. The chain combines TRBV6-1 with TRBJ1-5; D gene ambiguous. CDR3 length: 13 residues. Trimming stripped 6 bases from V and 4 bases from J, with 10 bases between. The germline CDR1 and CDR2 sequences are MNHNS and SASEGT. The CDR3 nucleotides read TGTGCCAGCAGCCGTGCCGGAAATCAGCCCCAGCATTTT. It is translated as CASSRAGNQPQHF.

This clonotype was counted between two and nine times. The CDR3 coding sequence is TGTGCCAGCTTCGATCCCATCGGCATGAACACTGAAGCTTTCTTT. Amino acid sequence: CASFDPIGMNTEAFF. The chain has TRBV6-2 or TRBV6-3 and TRBJ1-1; D gene unclear. The CDR3 sequence is 15 residues long. CDR1 and CDR2 (germline): MNHEY, SVGEGT. V lost 8 bases and J lost 0, with 16 bases in between.

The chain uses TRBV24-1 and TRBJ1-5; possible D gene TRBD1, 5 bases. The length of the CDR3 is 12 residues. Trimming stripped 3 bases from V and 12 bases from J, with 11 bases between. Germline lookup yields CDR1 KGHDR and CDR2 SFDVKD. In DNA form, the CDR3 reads TGTGCCACCAGTGATGGGGCAGGGTACCAGCATTTT. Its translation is CATSDGAGYQHF.

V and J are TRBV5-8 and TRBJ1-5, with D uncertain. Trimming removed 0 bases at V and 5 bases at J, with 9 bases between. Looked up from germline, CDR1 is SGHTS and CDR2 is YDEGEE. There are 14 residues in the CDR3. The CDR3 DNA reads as TGTGCCAGCAGCTTGGCCCCCGGTGATCAGCCCCAGCATTTT. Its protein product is CASSLAPGDQPQHF.

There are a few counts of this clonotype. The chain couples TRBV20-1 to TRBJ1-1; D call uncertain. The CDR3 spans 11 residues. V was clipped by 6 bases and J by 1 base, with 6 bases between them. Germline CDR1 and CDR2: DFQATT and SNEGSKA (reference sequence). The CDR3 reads CSASQNTEAFF. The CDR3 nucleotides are TGCAGTGCCAGCCAGAACACTGAAGCTTTCTTT.

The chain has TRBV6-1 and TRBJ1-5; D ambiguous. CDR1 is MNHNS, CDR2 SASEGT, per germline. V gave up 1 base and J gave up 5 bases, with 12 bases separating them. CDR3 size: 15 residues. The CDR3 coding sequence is TGTGCCAGCAGTGAAGTCGGGAGTCGGCATCAGCCCCAGCATTTT. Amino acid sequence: CASSEVGSRHQPQHF.